The rows below give T cell receptor beta chains drawn from one sample of a study of shared clonotypes between healthy human individuals. Produced via immunoSEQ multiplex PCR; TCRdb's table is partial and in-frame only. This table holds about 340,000 clones, more than 60% found once. Sequenced material: memory CD4+ T cells sorted from blood. Receptor source: a man aged 30-40 years in good health. CDR3s include the opening cysteine and the closing phenylalanine or tryptophan. Each record gives: V gene, CDR3 protein.

TRBV6-6 | CASREQGATYNEQFF
TRBV2 | CASRARTGTYNEQFF
TRBV10-2 | CASRVGRTDTQYF
TRBV2 | CASGGTEAFF
TRBV4-1 | CASSQTLIKGGGQPQHF
TRBV9 | CASGQGLNTEAFF
TRBV6-4 | CASSPGGKMRGYTF
TRBV18 | CASSPLKHSGNTIYF
TRBV19 | CASTPRRDFRELFF
TRBV19 | CASSGAAFSYEQYF
TRBV2 | CASSDGRLAAYEQYF
TRBV29-1 | CSVVQGVDEQFF
TRBV5-1 | CASSRQDPSTEAFF
TRBV7-9 | CASSPRTGGVEQYF
TRBV25-1 | CASSVGVYTGELFF
TRBV18 | CASSPRTFPEGREQYF
TRBV7-2 | CASSRGGTSGRAPYNEQFF
TRBV10-3 | CAISEPGTGFSGYTF
TRBV7-8 | CASSLLAGGPETQYF
TRBV10-3 | CAILRTDSYEQYF
TRBV6-1 | CASSAETGGGQGYTF
TRBV5-1 | CASSSTGNSDYGYTF
TRBV5-6 | CASSPLISGGPVHEQFF
TRBV7-9 | CASSIIGTSGREETQYF
TRBV2 | CASSPMAGRGPNTGELFF
TRBV6-1 | CASSEPGVRTDTQYF
TRBV5-6 | CASSPPGLGLNEQFF
TRBV28 | CASRRGTGLYNEQFF
TRBV10-2 | CASRGQVRNTEAFF
TRBV21-1 | CASTKKSGSKAKNIQYF
TRBV7-2 | CASSLGRGVWTTDNEQFF
TRBV29-1 | CSVGEPTGMVYEQYF
TRBV6-1 | CASSNRDSQETQYF
TRBV5-1 | CASSLEGVGDLYNSPLHF
TRBV4-1 | CASSQVLAGKYEQYF
TRBV2 | CASSKQGAGSTEAFF
TRBV5-4 | CASSPYGGGGAGANVLTF
TRBV18 | CASSSTGTHSGNTIYF
TRBV27 | CASSPRQGPNTQYF
TRBV18 | CASSPDSGRSREQYF
TRBV21-1 | CASRLPRYSNQPQHF
TRBV7-2 | CASSVGGQWEQFF
TRBV7-2 | CASSSGTSGRNEQFF
TRBV11-3 | CASSPGGTGDTGELFF
TRBV10-3 | CAIRGNRGDEQFF
TRBV5-4 | CASSLYGSEQFF
TRBV5-1 | CASSLERDSNEQFF
TRBV11-3 | CASSLDLGGPDTGELFF
TRBV4-3 | CASSQEWTPVDTGELFF
TRBV27 | CASSPKGAADRGYF
TRBV7-2 | CASREAGTSGIWFF
TRBV5-1 | CASSGLADNEQFF
TRBV29-1 | CSVAPGQGMNTEAFF
TRBV2 | CASKDRGGNEQFF
TRBV6-5 | CASSLNSVSEKLFF
TRBV6-5 | CASSRDPGGSYEQYF
TRBV5-1 | CASSSETSGGYNEQFF
TRBV5-3 | CARSLERGTPYEQYF
TRBV6-1 | CASSDMTGMAYEQYF
TRBV7-3 | CASSFQRADTQYF